At least ten counts were recorded for the clone carrying this T cell receptor (beta chain). The sample originates from a study of regulatory T cells in long-lasting Graves disease. Library construction for TCR beta used iRepertoire HTBI primers and Arm-PCR of CDR3 regions. TCRdb passed the multiplex PCR reads through MiXCR, listing each CDR3 protein once. The sample contains approximately 400,000 distinct CDR3 sequences, approximately 15% of which appear only once. The CDR3 has 13 amino acids. J lost 6 bases, V lost 5 bases, and 4 bases had no gene match. Time point of the sample: newly diagnosed GD, antithyroid drugs for less than 3 months. With RNA extracted from PBMCs as input, the TCR library was made. This sample also belongs to another study, concerning T cells in Graves' hyperthyroidism and ophthalmopathy.

This rearrangement joins TRBV12-3 or TRBV12-4 to TRBJ1-5; 7 bases align to TRBD1. This sequence originates from a woman in her thirties or forties with Graves disease. This specimen was peripheral blood mononuclear cells (PBMCs), taken at new diagnosis, from a patient treated with antithyroid drugs. The CDR3 reads CASSRQGGQPQHF. Written as DNA, the CDR3 is TGTGCCAGCAGTCGACAGGGAGGTCAGCCCCAGCATTTT.